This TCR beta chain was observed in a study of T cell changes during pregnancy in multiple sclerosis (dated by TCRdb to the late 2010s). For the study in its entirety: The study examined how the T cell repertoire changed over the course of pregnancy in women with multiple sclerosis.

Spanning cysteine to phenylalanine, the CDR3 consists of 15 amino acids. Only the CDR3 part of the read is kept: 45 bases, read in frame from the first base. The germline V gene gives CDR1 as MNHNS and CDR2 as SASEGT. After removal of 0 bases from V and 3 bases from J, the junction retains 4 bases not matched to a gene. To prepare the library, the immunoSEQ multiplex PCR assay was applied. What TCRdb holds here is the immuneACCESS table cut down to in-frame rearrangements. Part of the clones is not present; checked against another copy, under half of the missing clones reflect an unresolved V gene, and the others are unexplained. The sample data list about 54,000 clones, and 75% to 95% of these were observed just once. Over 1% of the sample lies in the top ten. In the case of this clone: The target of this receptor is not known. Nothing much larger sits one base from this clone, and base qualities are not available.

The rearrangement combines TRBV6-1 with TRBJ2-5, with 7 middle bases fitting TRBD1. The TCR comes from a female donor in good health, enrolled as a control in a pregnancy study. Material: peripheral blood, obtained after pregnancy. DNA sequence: TGTGCCAGCAGTGAAGCATCGACAGGGAAAGAGACCCAGTACTTC. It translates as CASSEASTGKETQYF.